This T cell receptor beta chain derives from a study of CD8+ T cells in alopecia areata. In the study overall: Oral tofacitinib, 5 to 10 mg twice daily, was given in an open-label trial. Tofacitinib continued for 6 to 18 months and was then withheld for 6 months. Broader study findings: Normal skin's resident alphabeta T cells are also sequenced in scalp samples. In blood and scalp, many expanded lesional clones persisted during tofacitinib.

Of note for this clone: Its specificity is not known.

Regarding treatment: oral pan-JAK inhibitor, 5-10 mg twice daily. RNA was isolated and reverse transcribed to cDNA, the sequencing template. Clones were sequenced by immunoSEQ multiplex PCR, and TCRdb holds only the in-frame ones, with some missing. Of 95,000 to 100,000 clones listed, around 55% are singletons. This clonotype was sampled from a human donor with alopecia areata. The material was CD8+ T cells sorted from blood, obtained at week 4, from a patient treated with tofacitinib.

The CDR3 DNA is TGCGCCAGCAGCCCGGGAGACGGTTATGAAAAACTGTTTTTT. It yields the protein CASSPGDGYEKLFF. The chain is built from TRBV5-1 and TRBJ1-4, with D unclear. Trimming took 4 bases from V and 6 from J, leaving 13 bases between them. The CDR3 contains 14 residues. Germline V gene data show CDR1 as SGHRS and CDR2 as YFSETQ. The full variable domain, rest sourced from reference TRBV5-1 and TRBJ1-4, is KAGVTQTPRYLIKTRGQQVTLSCSPISGHRSVSWYQQTPGQGLQFLFEYFSETQRNKGNFPGRFSGRQFSNSRSEMNVSTLELGDSALYLCASSPGDGYEKLFFGSGTQLSVL.